Below are 32 T cell receptor beta chains sequenced from a single sample in a study of blood T cell repertoires in COVID-19. The table came from immunoSEQ multiplex PCR; TCRdb's copy has only in-frame clones and leaves some out. Of approximately 250,000 clones listed, about 87% are singletons. Sequenced material: PBMCs or T cells enriched from blood (not recorded which). These receptors were taken from a woman in her thirties or forties who had been exposed to COVID-19.

This rearrangement joins TRBV7-3 to TRBJ1-1, with a tentative D call TRBD1 (6 bases). The germline V gene has CDR1 SGHTA and CDR2 FQGTGA. CDR3 length equals 13 residues. Trimming shortened V by 4 bases and J by 1 base, and 7 bases separated the two germline ends. The CDR3 loop is CASSSQGNTEAFF. CDR3 DNA: TGTGCCAGCAGCTCACAGGGGAACACTGAAGCTTTCTTT. The full variable domain, with the rest looked up from reference TRBV7-3 and TRBJ1-1, is GAGVSQTPSNKVTEKGKYVELRCDPISGHTALYWYRQSLGQGPEFLIYFQGTGAADDSGLPNDRFFAVRPEGSVSTLKIQRTERGDSAVYLCASSSQGNTEAFFGQGTRLTVV.

This clone was seen only once. V gene TRBV3-1 (or the pseudogene TRBV3-2) combines with J gene TRBJ1-1; TRBD1 might be the D (6 bases). Trimming cost V 4 bases and J 1 base, with 13 bases left between them. Germline CDR1 LGHDT, CDR2 YNNKEL (reference sequence). The CDR3 is made up of 15 amino acids. The CDR3 loop reads CASSPELGQNTEAFF. The CDR3 DNA reads as TGTGCCAGCAGCCCGGAATTGGGACAGAACACTGAAGCTTTCTTT.

This clone was observed a handful of times. This chain links TRBV9 with TRBJ1-3, with D tentatively TRBD1 (5 bases). Germline CDR1 is SGDLS and CDR2 is YYNGEE. CDR3 length: 14 residues. Trimming took off 4 bases at V and 2 bases at J, with 10 bases between the two ends. CDR3 bases: TGTGCCAGCAGCTATGGAGGGGCTGGAAACACCATATATTTT. Protein: CASSYGGAGNTIYF.

V and J are TRBV7-2 and TRBJ1-4, with D perhaps matching TRBD1 (5 bases). CDR3 length: 16 amino acids. Trimming pared 7 bases from V and 7 bases from J, leaving 22 bases between. Germline loops: CDR1 SGHTA, CDR2 FQGNSA. The CDR3 region has the DNA TGTGCCAGCACCCCAACGCTGGGGGGAGGCGGTGAAAAACTGTTTTTT. Translated, it gives CASTPTLGGGGEKLFF.

The rearrangement links TRBV27 to TRBJ1-4, with 11 bases matching TRBD1. The CDR3 contains 15 residues. CDR1 is MNHEY, CDR2 SMNVEV, per germline (reference sequence). V lost 4 bases, J lost 2 bases, and 0 bases stayed unmatched. CDR3 protein: CASSWTGGTNEKLFF. The CDR3 region has the DNA TGTGCCAGCAGTTGGACAGGGGGCACTAATGAAAAACTGTTTTTT.

This chain links TRBV3-1 (or the pseudogene TRBV3-2) with TRBJ1-3; 7 bases map to TRBD1. The CDR3 spans 15 residues. Germline-derived CDR1 and CDR2 are LGHDT and YNNKEL (reference sequence). V dropped 5 bases and J dropped 0; count of bases not matched to a gene: 4. The CDR3 nucleotides read TGTGCCAGCAGCGCATACAGGGGCTCTGGAAACACCATATATTTT. It codes for CASSAYRGSGNTIYF.

V usage is TRBV4-3 and J usage is TRBJ1-6, with TRBD1 matching 8 bases. Per the germline V gene, CDR1 is LGHNA and CDR2 is YSLEER. The CDR3 totals 15 residues. Trimming at V came to 0 bases and at J to 9 bases, leaving 4 bases not matched to a gene. Written as DNA, the CDR3 is TGCGCCAGCAGCCAAGATTTTACAGGGGGTTCACCCCTCCACTTT. It yields the protein CASSQDFTGGSPLHF.

The chain joins TRBV7-9 to TRBJ1-5, with D perhaps matching TRBD1 (5 bases). Deletions cut 5 bases from V and 6 bases from J, with 8 bases between. CDR1 is SEHNR and CDR2 is FQNEAQ in the germline V gene (reference sequence). This CDR3 comprises 12 residues. DNA of the CDR3: TGTGCCAGCAGCCAGGGCCTTCAGCCCCAGCATTTT. This translates into CASSQGLQPQHF.

The V and J genes are TRBV7-9 and TRBJ1-1; tentatively, D is TRBD1 (5 bases). V was clipped by 3 bases and J by 4 bases, with 12 bases between them. CDR1 SEHNR and CDR2 FQNEAQ come from the germline V gene (reference sequence). The CDR3 is made up of 14 amino acids. The DNA for the CDR3 is TGTGCCAGCAGCTTTCAAGGGGTGGGCACTGAAGCTTTCTTT. As protein: CASSFQGVGTEAFF.

The chain recombines TRBV6-5 with TRBJ2-7, with TRBD1 identical over 8 bases. Germline CDR1 and CDR2: MNHEY and SVGAGI. V shed 6 bases and J 1 base; nucleotides not matched to a gene: 2. The CDR3 has 13 amino acids. CDR3 region: CASRDRASYEQYV. In nucleotides, the CDR3 is TGTGCCAGCAGGGACAGGGCGTCCTACGAGCAGTACGTC.

The chain carries TRBV5-1 and TRBJ2-1, with a tentative D call TRBD1 (6 bases). Germline lookup yields CDR1 SGHRS and CDR2 YFSETQ. V was trimmed by 0 bases and J by 8 bases, leaving 12 bases between them. The CDR3 length is 14 residues. The CDR3 DNA reads TGCGCCAGCAGCTTGGGGCAGGGGTTAGATGAGCAGTTCTTC. As protein: CASSLGQGLDEQFF.

The chain joins TRBV5-1 to TRBJ1-5; D is unclear. Trimming stripped 0 bases from V and 3 bases from J, with 13 bases between. CDR3 length equals 16 residues. The germline gives CDR1 SGHRS, CDR2 YFSETQ. CDR3 sequence: CASSLDGGSFNQPQHF. DNA of the CDR3: TGCGCCAGCAGCTTGGACGGCGGAAGTTTCAATCAGCCCCAGCATTTT.

The V gene is TRBV27, the J gene TRBJ1-2; 9 bases agree with TRBD1. This CDR3 is 15 amino acids long. V was pared by 4 bases and J by 4 bases, with 7 bases of the junction left unmatched. The germline gives CDR1 MNHEY, CDR2 SMNVEV (reference sequence). The CDR3 nucleotides are TGTGCCAGCAGTTCCGACAGGGGGATGAGCTATGGCTACACCTTC. It specifies CASSSDRGMSYGYTF.

This chain uses TRBV18 with TRBJ1-1; unclear D gene. This CDR3 is 15 amino acids long. Germline values: CDR1 KGHSH, CDR2 LQKENI. V lost 3 bases to trimming and J lost 1 base, with 12 bases between them. This CDR3 is CASSPRDPGNTEAFF. The CDR3 DNA is TGTGCCAGCTCACCGCGGGATCCCGGGAACACTGAAGCTTTCTTT.

This chain uses TRBV11-2 with TRBJ2-1; 13 nucleotides agree with TRBD2. The germline gives CDR1 SGHAT, CDR2 FQNNGV. This CDR3 is 21 amino acids long. V lost 6 bases and J lost 1; bases outside the gene matches: 18. This CDR3 reads CASSFGTSGAPLPPSYNEQFF. CDR3 coding DNA: TGTGCCAGCAGTTTCGGGACTAGCGGGGCACCCTTACCGCCTTCCTACAATGAGCAGTTCTTC.

This chain connects TRBV11-2 to TRBJ1-5; D not certain. The CDR3 length is 16 residues. V lost 5 bases and J lost 4, with 18 bases in between. Looked up from germline, CDR1 is SGHAT and CDR2 is FQNNGV. The CDR3 DNA is TGTGCCAGCAGCATCGGGGATACGGGGTGGAATCAGCCCCAGCATTTT. This codes for CASSIGDTGWNQPQHF.

The chain employs TRBV7-2 and TRBJ2-5; 8 nucleotides align to TRBD2. V lost 1 base, J lost 9 bases, and 7 bases stayed unmatched. The CDR3 is 14 amino acids. Germline CDR1 reads SGHTA; CDR2 reads FQGNSA. This CDR3 reads CASSLGLAGGPQYF. The CDR3 bases are TGTGCCAGCAGCTTAGGCCTAGCGGGCGGGCCCCAGTACTTC.

This clone is labeled as medium-sized (0.01 to 0.1%). This chain connects TRBV18 to TRBJ1-2, with 7 bases identical to TRBD1. Germline values: CDR1 KGHSH, CDR2 LQKENI. The junction had 4 bases not matched to a gene; V was cut back by 4 bases and J by 2 bases. CDR3 size: 14 residues. CDR3 bases: TGTGCCAGCTCACAGACAGGGTTGAACTATGGCTACACCTTC. It codes for CASSQTGLNYGYTF.

This sequence joins TRBV19 and TRBJ1-4; unclear D gene. The CDR3 covers 14 residues. Trimming stripped 1 base from V and 4 bases from J, with 7 bases between. Per the germline V gene, CDR1 is LNHDA and CDR2 is SQIVND (reference sequence). CDR3 sequence reads: CASSIVNSNEKLFF. The CDR3 DNA sequence: TGTGCCAGTAGTATAGTTAACAGTAATGAAAAACTGTTTTTT.

The rearrangement uses TRBV7-2 and TRBJ2-5; D perhaps matches TRBD2 (7 bases). V lost 5 bases and J 5 bases, leaving 18 bases between the germline ends. Germline values: CDR1 SGHTA, CDR2 FQGNSA. This CDR3 spans 15 amino acids. The CDR3 reads CASSLLRGGRETQYF. DNA of the CDR3: TGTGCCAGCAGCCTCCTTAGGGGGGGGCGGGAGACCCAGTACTTC.

The rearrangement links TRBV15 to TRBJ1-4; 8 nucleotides agree with TRBD1. This CDR3 comprises 16 residues. The V gene's germline CDR1 is LNHNV and CDR2 YYDKDF (reference sequence). Trimming removed 4 bases from V and 2 bases from J; junction bases left unmatched: 6. The CDR3 nucleotides are TGTGCCACCAGCAATAGACAGGGGTGGACTAATGAAAAACTGTTTTTT. Its translation is CATSNRQGWTNEKLFF.

The rearrangement links TRBV7-9 to TRBJ2-1, with TRBD2 as a possible D gene (6 bases). Germline values: CDR1 SEHNR, CDR2 FQNEAQ (reference sequence). Trimming cost V 3 bases and J 0 bases, with 15 bases left between them. The CDR3 is 17 amino acids. This chain's CDR3 is CASSLRDFLSSYNEQFF. The CDR3 DNA follows: TGTGCCAGCAGCTTGAGGGACTTCCTGAGCTCCTACAATGAGCAGTTCTTC.

This chain links TRBV5-8 with TRBJ1-5; no reliable D call. Trimming pared 2 bases from V and 0 bases from J, leaving 6 bases between. There are 14 residues in the CDR3. Germline values: CDR1 SGHTS, CDR2 YDEGEE. CDR3: CASSLRVSNQPQHF. For the CDR3, the DNA is TGTGCCAGCAGCTTACGGGTTAGCAATCAGCCCCAGCATTTT.

CDR3: CASSVDRRGNTIYF. Here the CDR3 DNA reads TGTGCCAGCAGCGTAGATCGTAGGGGGAACACCATATATTTT. The chain uses TRBV9 and TRBJ1-3; TRBD1 might be the D (6 bases). Per germline, CDR1 SGDLS and CDR2 YYNGEE. The CDR3 sequence is 14 residues long. V lost 0 bases and J lost 7, with 11 bases in between.

The chain combines TRBV4-3 with TRBJ2-1; 10 nucleotides align to TRBD1. From germline, CDR1 is LGHNA and CDR2 YSLEER. Trimming took 4 bases from V and 7 from J; bases not matched to a gene: 7. CDR3 length equals 15 residues. The CDR3 loop reads CASSLRDRGGNEQFF. The CDR3 nucleotides are TGCGCCAGCAGCCTCAGGGACAGGGGAGGGAATGAGCAGTTCTTC.

The chain links TRBV19 to TRBJ1-5, with 7 bases fitting TRBD1. The germline V gene encodes CDR1 LNHDA and CDR2 SQIVND (reference sequence). CDR3 length: 14 amino acids. Unmatched junction bases numbered 5, after V lost 4 bases and J lost 5 bases. The CDR3 sequence is CASSTTGQDQPQHF. CDR3 nucleotides: TGTGCCAGTAGTACGACAGGGCAGGATCAGCCCCAGCATTTT.

CDR3 protein: CATSRGQGANQPQHF. The CDR3 region has the DNA TGTGCCACCAGCAGAGGACAGGGAGCCAATCAGCCCCAGCATTTT. The chain is built from TRBV15 and TRBJ1-5; the match to TRBD1 covers 7 bases. The CDR3 covers 15 residues. The ends lost 1 base at V and 3 bases at J; junction bases unmatched: 3. Looked up from germline, CDR1 is LNHNV and CDR2 is YYDKDF (reference sequence).

This chain connects TRBV3-1 (or the pseudogene TRBV3-2) to TRBJ1-2; D gene ambiguous. Germline V lookup: CDR1 LGHDT, CDR2 YNNKEL (reference sequence). This CDR3 contains 15 residues. The ends were cut back, 1 base at V and 4 bases at J, with 13 bases in the middle. DNA of the CDR3: TGTGCCAGCAGCCAAGTAGAAAGCGGTAGCTATGGCTACACCTTC. It specifies CASSQVESGSYGYTF.

V usage is TRBV6-5 and J usage is TRBJ2-3; tentatively, D is TRBD2 (5 bases). CDR3 length: 15 residues. Germline CDR1 MNHEY, CDR2 SVGAGI. V lost 7 bases, J lost 0 bases, and 14 bases lay in between. CDR3 region: CASTTLGRSTDTQYF. CDR3 sequence (DNA): TGTGCCAGCACCACTTTAGGGAGAAGCACAGATACGCAGTATTTT.

Note on this clone: The junction shows a germline mismatch at one end, possibly a read error. The genes are TRBV5-1 and TRBJ2-1; 13 nucleotides match TRBD2. Germline CDR1 is SGHRS and CDR2 is YFSETQ. This CDR3 spans 17 amino acids. In DNA form, the CDR3 reads TGTGCCAGCAGCTTGGAATCCGGGACTAGCGGGATGAATGAGCAGTTCTTC. Protein sequence: CASSLESGTSGMNEQFF.

The rearrangement links TRBV5-5 to TRBJ1-1; D remains unclear. Germline V gives CDR1 SGHKS, CDR2 YYEKEE (reference sequence). There are 14 residues in the CDR3. V lost 2 bases, J lost 1 base, and 9 bases lay in between. The CDR3 region has the DNA TGTGCCAGCAGCTTAGCCTTATGGAACACTGAAGCTTTCTTT. Its protein is CASSLALWNTEAFF. Full variable domain (remainder filled in from reference TRBV5-5 and TRBJ1-1): DAGVTQSPTHLIKTRGQQVTLRCSPISGHKSVSWYQQVLGQGPQFIFQYYEKEERGRGNFPDRFSARQFPNYSSELNVNALLLGDSALYLCASSLALWNTEAFFGQGTRLTVV.

This rearrangement joins TRBV30 to TRBJ2-7; TRBD1 aligns across 9 bases. This CDR3 contains 14 residues. The J segment lost 1 base and the V segment lost 2 bases, leaving 3 bases of the junction unmatched. Germline V gene sequence: CDR1 GTSNPN, CDR2 SVGIG (reference sequence). The CDR3 DNA sequence: TGTGCCTGGAGTATCGGACAGGGGTCCTACGAGCAGTACGTC. It translates to CAWSIGQGSYEQYV.